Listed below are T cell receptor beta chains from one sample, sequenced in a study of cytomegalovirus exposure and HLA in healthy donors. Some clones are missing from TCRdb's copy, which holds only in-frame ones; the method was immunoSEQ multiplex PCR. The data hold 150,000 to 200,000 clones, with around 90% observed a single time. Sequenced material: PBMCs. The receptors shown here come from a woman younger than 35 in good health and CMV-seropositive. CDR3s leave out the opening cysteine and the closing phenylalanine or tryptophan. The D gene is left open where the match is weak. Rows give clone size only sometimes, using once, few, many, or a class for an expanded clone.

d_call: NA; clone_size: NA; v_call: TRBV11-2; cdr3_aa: ASSSLVWGEETQY
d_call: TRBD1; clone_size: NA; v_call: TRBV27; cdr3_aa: ASSLRTGTASGANVLT
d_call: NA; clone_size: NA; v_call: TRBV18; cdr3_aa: ASSPGGLPSVDEQY
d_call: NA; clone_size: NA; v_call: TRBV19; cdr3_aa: ASHSGGIRNTEAF
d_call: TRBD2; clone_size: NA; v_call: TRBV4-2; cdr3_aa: ASSQRSGEETQY
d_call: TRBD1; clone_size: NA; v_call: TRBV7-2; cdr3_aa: ASSLGQGADEQY
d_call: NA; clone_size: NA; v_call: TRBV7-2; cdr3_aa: ASSLALRTGELF
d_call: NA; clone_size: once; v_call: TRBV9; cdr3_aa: ASSAASGGPNTGELF
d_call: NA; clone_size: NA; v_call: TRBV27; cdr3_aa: ASSLPTGSGANVLT
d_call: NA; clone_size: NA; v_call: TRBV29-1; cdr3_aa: SVAGAGTEAF
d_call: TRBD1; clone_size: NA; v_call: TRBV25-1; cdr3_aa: ASRDRGGYGYT
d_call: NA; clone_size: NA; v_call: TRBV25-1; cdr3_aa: ASSALGSGEQF
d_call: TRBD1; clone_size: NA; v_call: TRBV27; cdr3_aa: ASTKRGQPNTEAF
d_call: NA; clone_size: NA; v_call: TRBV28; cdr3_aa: ASNRGGIAKNIQY
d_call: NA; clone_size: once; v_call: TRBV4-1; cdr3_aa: ASSQESRNEKLF
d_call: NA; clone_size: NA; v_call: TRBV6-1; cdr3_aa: ASSEGGLKRINNEQF
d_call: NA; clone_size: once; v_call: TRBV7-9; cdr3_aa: ASSPGGTEAF
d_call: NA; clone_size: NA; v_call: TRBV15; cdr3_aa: ATSSGGLQWYEQY
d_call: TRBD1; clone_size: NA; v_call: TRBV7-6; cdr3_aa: ASSLGTGESAA
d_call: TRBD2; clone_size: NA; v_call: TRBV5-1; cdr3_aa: ASSLADTDTQY
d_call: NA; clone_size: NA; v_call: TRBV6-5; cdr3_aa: ASSPRGIREKLF
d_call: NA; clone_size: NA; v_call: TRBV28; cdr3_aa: ASSRLQGSYNEQF
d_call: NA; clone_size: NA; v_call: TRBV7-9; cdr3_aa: ASSEVTYNEQF
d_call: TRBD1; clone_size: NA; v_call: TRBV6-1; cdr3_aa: ASSVEGAHYGYT
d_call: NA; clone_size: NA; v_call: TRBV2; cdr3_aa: ASSVSGLTTDTQY
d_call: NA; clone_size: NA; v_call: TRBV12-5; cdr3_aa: ASGSPRGTGNTIY
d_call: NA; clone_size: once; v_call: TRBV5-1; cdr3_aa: ASSLGGGTLEQY
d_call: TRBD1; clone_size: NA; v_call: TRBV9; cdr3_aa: ASSVAGAGGYEQY